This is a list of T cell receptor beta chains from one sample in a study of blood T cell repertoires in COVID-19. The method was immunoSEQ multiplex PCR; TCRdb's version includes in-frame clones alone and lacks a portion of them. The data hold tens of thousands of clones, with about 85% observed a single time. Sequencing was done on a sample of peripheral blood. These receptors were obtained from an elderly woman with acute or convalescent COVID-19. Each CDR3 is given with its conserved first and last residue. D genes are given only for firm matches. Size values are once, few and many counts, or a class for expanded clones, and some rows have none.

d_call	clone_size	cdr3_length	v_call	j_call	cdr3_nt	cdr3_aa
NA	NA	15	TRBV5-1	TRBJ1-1	TGCGCCAGCAGCCCGGGGGGAATTTGGGACACTGAAGCTTTCTTT	CASSPGGIWDTEAFF
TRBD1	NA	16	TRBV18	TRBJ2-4	TGTGCCAGCTCACTGGGGACAGGGCTGGCCAAAAACATTCAGTACTTC	CASSLGTGLAKNIQYF
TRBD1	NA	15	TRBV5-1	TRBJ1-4	TGCGCCAGCAGCCGGGACAGCCATCGACGCGAAAAACTGTTTTTT	CASSRDSHRREKLFF
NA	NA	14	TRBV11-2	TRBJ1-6	TGTGCCAGCAGCTTATCCGGAGGTAATTCACCCCTCCACTTT	CASSLSGGNSPLHF
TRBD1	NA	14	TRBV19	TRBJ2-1	TGTGCCAGTACCAGGGGACAGGGTTCAGGTGAGCAGTTCTTC	CASTRGQGSGEQFF
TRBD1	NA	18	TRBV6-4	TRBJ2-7	TGTGCCAGCCCCGCGGGACAGGGGGCGAAAGGGGGTTTTGGCGAGCAGTACTTC	CASPAGQGAKGGFGEQYF
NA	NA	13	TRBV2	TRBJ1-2	TGTGCCAGCAGTTGGGGGGGGTCGGGTGGCTACACCTTC	CASSWGGSGGYTF
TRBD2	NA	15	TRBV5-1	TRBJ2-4	TGCGCCAGCAGCTTCGGACTAGCGGGGGAAAACATTCAGTACTTC	CASSFGLAGENIQYF
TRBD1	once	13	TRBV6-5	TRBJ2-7	TGTGCCAGCAGTTACGACAGGGACTACGAGCAGTACTTC	CASSYDRDYEQYF
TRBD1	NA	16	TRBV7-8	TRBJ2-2	TGTGCCAGCAGCTTAGAGGGGGCGCGCTACACCGGGGAGCTGTTTTTT	CASSLEGARYTGELFF
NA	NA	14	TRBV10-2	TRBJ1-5	TGCGCCAGCAGTGAGTCCACTTTCCAGGATCCCCAGCATTTT	CASSESTFQDPQHF
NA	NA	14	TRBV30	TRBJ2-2	TGTGCCTGGATTAGGGGCACCAACACCGGGGAGCTGTTTTTT	CAWIRGTNTGELFF
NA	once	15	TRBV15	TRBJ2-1	TGTGCCACCAGCACCGGACAGTTCTCCTACAATGAGCAGTTCTTC	CATSTGQFSYNEQFF
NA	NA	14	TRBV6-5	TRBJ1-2	TGTGCCAGCGGCAGCCGGGACACGGCCTATGGCTACACCTTC	CASGSRDTAYGYTF
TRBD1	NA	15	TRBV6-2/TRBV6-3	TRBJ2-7	TGTGCCAGCAGTCCCGAAGGACAGGGCACCTACGAGCAGTACTTC	CASSPEGQGTYEQYF
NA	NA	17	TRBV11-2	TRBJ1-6	TGTGCCAGCAGCTTAGATCTTGGCGGCCAAGTAAAATCACCCCTCCACTTT	CASSLDLGGQVKSPLHF
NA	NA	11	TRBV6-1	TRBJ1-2	TGTGCCAGCAGTGATCTCTATGGCTACACCTTC	CASSDLYGYTF
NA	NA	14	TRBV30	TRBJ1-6	TGTGCCTGGACAGGGAAGGGGTTTGATTCACCCCTCCACTTT	CAWTGKGFDSPLHF
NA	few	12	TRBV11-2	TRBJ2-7	TGTGCCAGCAGCTTCTCTAACTACGAGCAGTACTTC	CASSFSNYEQYF
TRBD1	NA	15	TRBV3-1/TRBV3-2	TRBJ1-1	TGTGCCAGCAGAAGGACAGGAAACTCGAACACTGAAGCTTTCTTT	CASRRTGNSNTEAFF
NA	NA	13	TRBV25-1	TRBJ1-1	TGTGCCAGCCTGTCGGGGACAAACACTGAAGCTTTCTTT	CASLSGTNTEAFF
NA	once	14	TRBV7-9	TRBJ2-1	TGTGCCAGCAGCTCACTCAAGGGGGTCGATGAGCAGTTCTTC	CASSSLKGVDEQFF
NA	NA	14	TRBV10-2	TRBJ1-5	TGCGCCACCACATCTGCTTCCGACAAACAGCCCCAGCATTTT	CATTSASDKQPQHF
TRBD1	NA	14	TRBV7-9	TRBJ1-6	TGTGCCAGCAGCTTAGAGACAGGGGCTTCACCCCTCCACTTT	CASSLETGASPLHF
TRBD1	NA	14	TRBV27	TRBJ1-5	TGTGCCAGCAGCGGACAGGGGGGCAATCAGCCCCAGCATTTT	CASSGQGGNQPQHF
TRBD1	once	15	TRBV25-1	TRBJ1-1	TGTGCCAGCAGTTCCACCGGGACAGGGGATTTGGTAGCTTTCTTT	CASSSTGTGDLVAFF
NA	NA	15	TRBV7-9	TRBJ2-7	TGTGCCAGCAGCTTATTGGGACAACCATCCTACGAGCAGTACTTC	CASSLLGQPSYEQYF
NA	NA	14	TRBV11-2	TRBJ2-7	TGTGCCAGCAGCTTAGTTGTCTTTTCCTACGAGCAGTACTTC	CASSLVVFSYEQYF